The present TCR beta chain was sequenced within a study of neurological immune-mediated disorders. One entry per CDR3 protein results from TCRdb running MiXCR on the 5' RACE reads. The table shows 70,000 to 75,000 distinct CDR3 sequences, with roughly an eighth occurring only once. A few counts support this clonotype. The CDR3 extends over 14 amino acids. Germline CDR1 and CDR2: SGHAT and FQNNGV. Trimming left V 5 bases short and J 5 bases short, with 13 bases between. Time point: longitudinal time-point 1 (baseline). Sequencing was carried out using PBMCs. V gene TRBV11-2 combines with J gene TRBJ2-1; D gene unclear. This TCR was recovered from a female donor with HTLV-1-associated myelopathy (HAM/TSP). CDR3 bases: TGTGCCAGCAGCATCAACCCGGTGGACAATGAGCAGTTCTTC. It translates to CASSINPVDNEQFF.